The clone carrying this T cell receptor beta chain was observed a handful of times. The CDR3 is 14 amino acids. CDR1 is SGHRS and CDR2 is YFSETQ in the germline V gene. V was shortened by 4 bases and J by 4 bases, with 13 bases between the two germline ends. TCRdb redid the calling of the 5' RACE reads with MiXCR, one entry per CDR3 protein. The table lists some 340,000 distinct CDR3 sequences, around 10% of them singletons. This record comes from a study of T cells after yellow fever vaccination. This receptor was obtained from a man younger than 30 who received the YFV17D yellow fever vaccine. The sequences come from CD4+ T cells sorted from PBMCs, collected 45 days after the yellow fever booster vaccination. The chain links TRBV5-1 to TRBJ2-3, with D unresolved. The CDR3 reads CASSRTLVPDTQYF. In DNA, the CDR3 is TGCGCCAGCAGCCGAACGTTAGTCCCAGATACGCAGTATTTT.